Included here is one T cell receptor (beta chain) sequence, with context. Its antigen is not yet known. No qualities accompany the bases; no much larger clone lies one base away. The sample originates from a study of blood T cells in healthy people across ages (dated by TCRdb to the mid-2010s). For the study in its entirety: In model experiments, template switching captured roughly one uniquely barcoded TCR beta cDNA molecule for every two T cells. To avoid experimental bias, donors of different ages were distributed randomly across sequencing lanes. Age-related changes in TCR beta repertoire diversity were measured in the study by deep sequencing normalized with unique cDNA molecular identifiers. The donors were split into four age groups: young (average 16 years), middle-aged (39), aged (over 55) and long-lived (more than 80). For two donors (one aged 18 to 29 and one aged 80 or older), the study analyzed two additional independent replicas of 1 million unique cDNA reads from the same blood draw. Findings and caveats that apply to the study as a whole: Compared with the aged group, more naive CD4+ T cells, fewer expanded clones and increased TCR diversity were shown by the long-lived group, suggesting age selection. Total diversity estimates from one million sequenced T cells were considered lower bounds and underestimates. The CMV infection status of donors was not known, potentially confounding age-related changes in expanded clonotypes. The percentage of naive T cells measured by flow cytometry correlated strongly with observed TCR beta diversity. Observed TCR beta diversity per million T cells fell roughly linearly with age, and a significant reduction was already apparent by age approximately 41. Bulk unsorted PBMC profiling prevented conclusive comparison of naive and antigen-experienced compartments.

The CDR3 goes from the cysteine to the phenylalanine over 16 residues. Just CDR3 DNA is preserved here, 48 bases in frame from base 1. CDR1 and CDR2 are read off the germline V gene as LGHNA and YSLEER. Trimmed from V: 6 bases; trimmed from J: 7 bases; junction bases lacking a gene match: 11. The library was built by means of 5' RACE. Sequencing was performed on an Illumina HiSeq 2500. A second about 7 to 12 cycle PCR used a sample-barcoded 5' primer and a J-beta primer mix. A template-switch 5' adaptor carrying 12 random nucleotides introduced a unique molecular identifier onto each TCR beta cDNA molecule. Each sample yielded at least 2.5 million CDR3-containing paired-end reads. First-strand cDNA was synthesized from all RNA with the Mint cDNA synthesis kit, primed by a TRBC-specific oligonucleotide. After uracil-DNA glycosylase treatment, a first 18-cycle PCR used universal primers M1SS and BC2_uni_R on all cDNA. The paper's processing steps were these. For normalization, 1 million high-quality reads, each with a distinct molecular identifier, were randomly selected from each sample. Instead of being binned into consensus sequences, reads that shared molecular identifiers were thrown out. MiTCR, run with a Q25 quality threshold and the strictest error-elimination algorithm, handled CDR3 identification, clonotype clustering and error correction. A nonparametric unseen species model with Euler transformation was used to estimate a lower bound on total TCR beta diversity. Using fastp at Q25 and MiXCR, TCRdb reprocessed the public reads and kept productive beta chains. Records with the same CDR3 protein are collapsed into one entry carrying the most frequent genes and DNA. For this entry, the V and J calls and clone size follow TCRdb and not the study's own pipeline. This sample is represented by hundreds of thousands of distinct CDR3 sequences; 29% of them were singletons. The top ten clonotypes cover 15% to 20% of the sample.

Donors were a few dozen systemically healthy Caucasian individuals from Russia aged roughly 6 to 95 years. Each donor gave ten milliliters of peripheral blood, drawn into EDTA-treated Vacutainer tubes. Ficoll-Paque density-gradient centrifugation was used to isolate PBMCs, with at least 6.5 million obtained per sample. Trizol reagent was used to extract total RNA from the PBMCs, yielding at least 6 micrograms per sample. For every donor, flow cytometry on a PBMC aliquot measured the percentage of naive CD45RAhigh/CD27high T cells. This sequence was found in a woman older than 75 in good health. Here the chain combines TRBV4-3 and TRBJ2-2; 10 nucleotides in the junction match TRBD1. The specimen was blood. The CDR3: CASRNVGTGVHGELFF. The nucleotide sequence is given as TGCGCCAGCAGAAATGTAGGGACAGGGGTTCACGGGGAGCTGTTTTTT.